This record concerns one T cell receptor (beta chain) sequence. No cognate antigen has been identified for it. Qualities for individual bases were not recorded, and no much larger clone is one base off. The data are from a study of control samples from healthy donors and cancer patients (dated by TCRdb to 2019 to 2021). Looking up the germline V gene (reference sequence) yields CDR1 MNHNY and CDR2 SVGAGI. The CDR3 starts with the cysteine, ends with the phenylalanine, and has 14 residues. The entry retains the CDR3 DNA only, 42 bases that are in frame from base 1. Trimming removed 0 bases from V and 6 bases from J, leaving 6 bases between the germline ends. Receptors were amplified or captured by the immunoSEQ multiplex PCR assay. In TCRdb, the immuneACCESS table is reduced to in-frame sequences with V and J assigned. These tables do not hold every clone; where another copy was compared, an unresolved V gene accounts for under half, and the others remain unexplained. The sample table records about 22,000 clones; around 83% of these occur just once. Roughly 27% of the sample belongs to the ten largest clones.

The sequencing sample was made of PBMCs. The receptor's source is a man aged 55 to 70 with head and neck cancer. The chain links TRBV6-6 with TRBJ1-6; the D gene lacks a confident call. The DNA sequence reads TGTGCCAGCAGTTACTCGCCGACTAATTCACCCCTCCACTTT. Its protein product is CASSYSPTNSPLHF.